This passage covers 8 T cell receptor beta chains from one sample sequenced in a study of blood T cell repertoires in COVID-19. Clones were read by immunoSEQ multiplex PCR, and TCRdb kept only the in-frame ones, dropping some. The table shows more than 200,000 clones, with around 89% occurring only once. Sequencing was carried out using peripheral blood. The source of these receptors is a woman aged 25 to 39 with COVID-19, enrolled during active disease.

This chain joins TRBV3-1 (or the pseudogene TRBV3-2) and TRBJ2-5; 7 nucleotides agree with TRBD2. The CDR3 runs 14 residues. V lost 1 base to trimming and J lost 2 bases; unmatched junction nucleotides: 1. The germline V gene encodes CDR1 LGHDT and CDR2 YNNKEL (reference sequence). CDR3 sequence (DNA): TGTGCCAGCAGCCAAGCAGCGGGGCAAGAGACCCAGTACTTC. This encodes CASSQAAGQETQYF.

V gene TRBV5-1 combines with J gene TRBJ2-7, with TRBD2 as a possible D gene (5 bases). The germline V gene encodes CDR1 SGHRS and CDR2 YFSETQ. With 1 base removed from V and 7 bases from J, the gap between germline ends came to 12 bases. The CDR3 consists of 13 residues. CDR3 sequence: CASSLFGVGEQYV. Here the CDR3 DNA reads TGCGCCAGCAGCTTGTTCGGGGTGGGGGAGCAGTACGTC.

The chain joins TRBV6-2 or TRBV6-3 to TRBJ2-1, with 14 bases identical to TRBD2. The ends lost 7 bases at V and 15 bases at J; junction bases unmatched: 5. The V gene's germline CDR1 is MNHEY and CDR2 SVGEGT. The CDR3 covers 12 residues. CDR3 protein: CASTPTSGGGFF. The CDR3 coding sequence is TGTGCCAGCACCCCGACTAGCGGGGGGGGGTTCTTC.

This clone has at least ten counts. The J gene is TRBJ1-4, the V gene TRBV4-3, with 7 bases lining up with TRBD1. The length of the CDR3 is 16 residues. Losses at the gene ends were 0 bases for V and 1 base for J; bases not matched to a gene: 2. From germline, CDR1 is LGHNA and CDR2 YSLEER. CDR3 sequence (DNA): TGCGCCAGCAGCCAAGATACAGGGGAAACTAATGAAAAACTGTTTTTT. Translated: CASSQDTGETNEKLFF.

The rearrangement uses TRBV5-4 and TRBJ2-1; D may be TRBD1 (6 bases). The CDR3 loop spans 13 amino acids. Germline V gene data show CDR1 as SGHNT and CDR2 as YYREEE (reference sequence). V lost 1 base and J lost 8, with 10 bases in between. CDR3 in DNA: TGTGCCAGCAGCTTGACAGGGATCGATGAGCAGTTCTTC. Protein: CASSLTGIDEQFF.

This clone has just one count. This sequence joins TRBV4-3 and TRBJ1-2, with D unresolved. Trimming took 2 bases from V and 2 from J, leaving 9 bases between them. This CDR3 has 14 amino acids. CDR1 and CDR2 from the germline V gene are LGHNA and YSLEER. CDR3 nucleotide sequence: TGCGCCAGCAGCCAAACGTCGGGGAACTATGGCTACACCTTC. It specifies CASSQTSGNYGYTF.

This chain joins TRBV7-2 and TRBJ2-5; the D gene is possibly TRBD2 (6 bases). CDR1 is SGHTA and CDR2 is FQGNSA in the germline V gene. This CDR3 is built from 17 residues. V was clipped by 0 bases and J by 4 bases, with 18 bases between them. CDR3 loop: CASSLAVPGKAGETQYF. DNA of the CDR3: TGTGCCAGCAGCTTAGCGGTGCCAGGGAAAGCGGGAGAGACCCAGTACTTC.

This clone was seen a handful of times. The CDR3 DNA follows: TGTGCCAGCACCCCGAGTAGCGGATACAATGAGCAGTTCTTC. This sequence encodes CASTPSSGYNEQFF. V usage is TRBV6-5 and J usage is TRBJ2-1, with D possibly matching TRBD2 (6 bases). Looked up from germline, CDR1 is MNHEY and CDR2 is SVGAGI. V shed 7 bases and J shed 4 bases, with 14 bases lying between them. The CDR3 loop spans 14 amino acids.